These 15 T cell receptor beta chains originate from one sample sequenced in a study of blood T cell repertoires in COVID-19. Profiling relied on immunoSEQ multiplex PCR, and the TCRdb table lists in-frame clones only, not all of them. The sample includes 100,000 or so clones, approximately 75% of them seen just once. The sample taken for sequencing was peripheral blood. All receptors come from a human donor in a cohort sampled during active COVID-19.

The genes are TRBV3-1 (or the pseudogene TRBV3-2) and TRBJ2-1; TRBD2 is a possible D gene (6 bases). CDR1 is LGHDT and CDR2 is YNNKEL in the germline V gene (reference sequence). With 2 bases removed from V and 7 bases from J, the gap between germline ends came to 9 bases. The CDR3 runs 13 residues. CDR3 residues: CASSQFLANEQFF. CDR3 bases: TGTGCCAGCAGCCAATTTCTAGCGAATGAGCAGTTCTTC.

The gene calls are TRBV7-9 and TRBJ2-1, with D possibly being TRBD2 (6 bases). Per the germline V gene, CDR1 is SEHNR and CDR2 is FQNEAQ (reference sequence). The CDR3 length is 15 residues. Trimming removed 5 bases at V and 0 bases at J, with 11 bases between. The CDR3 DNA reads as TGTGCCAGCAGCACGCGGGGCGACTCCTACAATGAGCAGTTCTTC. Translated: CASSTRGDSYNEQFF. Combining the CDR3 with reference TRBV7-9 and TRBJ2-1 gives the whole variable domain DTGVSQNPRHKITKRGQNVTFRCDPISEHNRLYWYRQTLGQGPEFLTYFQNEAQLEKSRLLSDRFSAERPKGSFSTLEIQRTEQGDSAMYLCASSTRGDSYNEQFFGPGTRLTVL.

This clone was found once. The CDR3: CASSPRQGGVQHEQFF. The CDR3 DNA is TGCGCCAGCAGCCCCAGACAGGGGGGAGTTCAGCATGAGCAGTTCTTC. The chain has TRBV5-1 and TRBJ2-1; 9 bases match TRBD1. CDR1 and CDR2 from the germline V gene are SGHRS and YFSETQ. There are 16 residues in the CDR3. V shed 4 bases, J shed 8 bases, and the junction held 13 bases outside the gene matches.

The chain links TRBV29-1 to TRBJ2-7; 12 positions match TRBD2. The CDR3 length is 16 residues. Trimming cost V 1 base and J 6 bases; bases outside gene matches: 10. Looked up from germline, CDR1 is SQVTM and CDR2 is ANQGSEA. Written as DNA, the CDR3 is TGCAGCGTTGAAGGAGCTCTAGCGGGGGGGCCCTCCGAGCAGTACTTC. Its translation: CSVEGALAGGPSEQYF.

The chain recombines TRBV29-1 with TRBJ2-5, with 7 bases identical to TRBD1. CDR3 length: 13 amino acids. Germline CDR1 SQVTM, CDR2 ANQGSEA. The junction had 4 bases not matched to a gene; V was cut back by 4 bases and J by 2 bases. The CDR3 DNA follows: TGCAGCGTTGCGCGACAGGGACAAGAGACCCAGTACTTC. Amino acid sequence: CSVARQGQETQYF. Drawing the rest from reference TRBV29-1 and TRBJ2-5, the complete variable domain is SAVISQKPSRDICQRGTSLTIQCQVDSQVTMMFWYRQQPGQSLTLIATANQGSEATYESGFVIDKFPISRPNLTFSTLTVSNMSPEDSSIYLCSVARQGQETQYFGPGTRLLVL.

As DNA, the CDR3 is TGTGCCAGCAGGCGAGACAGATTCACCGGGGAGCTGTTTTTT. Translation: CASRRDRFTGELFF. The V gene is TRBV27, the J gene TRBJ2-2; D is possibly TRBD1 (5 bases). The V and J ends lost 6 bases and 4 bases respectively, with 12 bases between them. Germline CDR1 and CDR2: MNHEY and SMNVEV (reference sequence). The CDR3 totals 14 residues.

The CDR3 protein is CASSSPQGASGANVLTF. The CDR3 nucleotides read TGTGCCAGCAGCTCTCCCCAGGGGGCGTCTGGGGCCAACGTCCTGACTTTC. V gene TRBV7-9 combines with J gene TRBJ2-6; TRBD1 matches at 8 bases. V shed 4 bases and J 1 base; nucleotides not matched to a gene: 6. The CDR3 loop spans 17 amino acids. Looked up from germline, CDR1 is SEHNR and CDR2 is FQNEAQ (reference sequence).

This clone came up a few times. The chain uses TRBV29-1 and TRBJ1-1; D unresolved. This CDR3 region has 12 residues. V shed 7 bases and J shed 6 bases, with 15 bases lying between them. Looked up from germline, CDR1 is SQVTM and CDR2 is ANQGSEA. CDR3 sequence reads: CSAFGRYAEAFF. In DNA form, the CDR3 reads TGCAGCGCCTTTGGGAGATACGCTGAAGCTTTCTTT.

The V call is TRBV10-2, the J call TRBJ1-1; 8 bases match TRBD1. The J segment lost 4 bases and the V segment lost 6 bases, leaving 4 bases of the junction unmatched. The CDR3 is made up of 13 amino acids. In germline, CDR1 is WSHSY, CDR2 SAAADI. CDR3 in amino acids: CASSLTGGTEAFF. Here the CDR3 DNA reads TGCGCCAGCAGCTTAACAGGGGGCACTGAAGCTTTCTTT.

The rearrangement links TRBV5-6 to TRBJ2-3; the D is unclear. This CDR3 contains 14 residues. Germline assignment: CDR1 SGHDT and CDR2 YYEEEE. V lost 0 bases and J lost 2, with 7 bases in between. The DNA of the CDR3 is TGTGCCAGCAGCTTGGATCTACCCACAGATACGCAGTATTTT. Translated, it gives CASSLDLPTDTQYF.

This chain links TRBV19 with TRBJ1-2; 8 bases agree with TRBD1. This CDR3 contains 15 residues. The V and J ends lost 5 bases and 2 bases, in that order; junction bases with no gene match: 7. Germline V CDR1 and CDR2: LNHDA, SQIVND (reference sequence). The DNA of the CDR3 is TGTGCCAGTAGTCCGAGGTGGACAGGGAACTATGGCTACACCTTC. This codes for CASSPRWTGNYGYTF.

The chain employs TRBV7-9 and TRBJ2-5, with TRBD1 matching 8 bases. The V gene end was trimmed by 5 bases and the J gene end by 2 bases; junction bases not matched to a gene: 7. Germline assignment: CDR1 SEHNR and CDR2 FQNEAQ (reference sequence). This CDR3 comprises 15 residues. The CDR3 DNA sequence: TGTGCCAGCAGCCTCGGACAGGGAATACAAGAGACCCAGTACTTC. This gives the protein CASSLGQGIQETQYF.

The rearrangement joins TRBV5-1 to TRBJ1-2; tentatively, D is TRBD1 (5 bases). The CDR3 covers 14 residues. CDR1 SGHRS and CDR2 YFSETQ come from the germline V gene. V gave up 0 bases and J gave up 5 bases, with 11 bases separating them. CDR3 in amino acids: CASSLAGGEYGYTF. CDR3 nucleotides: TGCGCCAGCAGCTTGGCCGGAGGGGAATATGGCTACACCTTC. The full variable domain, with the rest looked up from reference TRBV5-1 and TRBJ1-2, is KAGVTQTPRYLIKTRGQQVTLSCSPISGHRSVSWYQQTPGQGLQFLFEYFSETQRNKGNFPGRFSGRQFSNSRSEMNVSTLELGDSALYLCASSLAGGEYGYTFGSGTRLTVV.

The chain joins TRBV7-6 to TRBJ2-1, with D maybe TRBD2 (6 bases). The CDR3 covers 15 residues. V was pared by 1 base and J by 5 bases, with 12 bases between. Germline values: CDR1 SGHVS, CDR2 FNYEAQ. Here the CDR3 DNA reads TGTGCCAGCAGCTTAGAGTTCGGGGGACACAATGAGCAGTTCTTC. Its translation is CASSLEFGGHNEQFF.

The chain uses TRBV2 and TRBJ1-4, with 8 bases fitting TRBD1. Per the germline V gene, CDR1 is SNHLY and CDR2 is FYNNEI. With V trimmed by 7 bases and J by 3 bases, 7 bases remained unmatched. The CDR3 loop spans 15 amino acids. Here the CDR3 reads CASTSDRGANEKLFF. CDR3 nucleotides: TGTGCCAGCACTTCCGACAGGGGAGCTAATGAAAAACTGTTTTTT.